This is a list of T cell receptor beta chains from one sample in a study of identifying expanded T cells in peripheral blood. Sequencing used immunoSEQ multiplex PCR; TCRdb keeps in-frame clones, though not all of them. Here the sample spans under 100,000 clones, around 90% being singletons. Sequences were obtained from blood. These receptors were collected from a person between 18 and 75 years old in good health. CDR3s include the opening cysteine and the closing phenylalanine or tryptophan. D genes are given only for firm matches. Some rows have no size entry. The others give once, few or many, or a class for an expanded clone.

clone size: .; V gene: TRBV7-2; D gene: TRBD2; J gene: TRBJ2-7; CDR3 DNA: TGTGCCAGCAGCTTAGGGCCTAGCGGGAGGGACGAGCAGTACTTC; CDR3 protein: CASSLGPSGRDEQYF
clone size: once; V gene: TRBV9; D gene: .; J gene: TRBJ1-3; CDR3 DNA: TGTGCCAGCAGCCCATCAGGAAACACCATATATTTT; CDR3 protein: CASSPSGNTIYF
clone size: few; V gene: TRBV7-2; D gene: .; J gene: TRBJ1-5; CDR3 DNA: TGTGCCAGCAGTCTTACCTCAGGGTCCAATCAGCCCCAGCATTTT; CDR3 protein: CASSLTSGSNQPQHF
clone size: .; V gene: TRBV5-5; D gene: .; J gene: TRBJ1-5; CDR3 DNA: TGTGCCAGCAGCCTCGATCAGGGGACCAATCAGCCCCAGCATTTT; CDR3 protein: CASSLDQGTNQPQHF
clone size: .; V gene: TRBV19; D gene: .; J gene: TRBJ2-3; CDR3 DNA: TGTGCCAGTAGAAGAAGAGGGGGTACTAGCACAGATACGCAGTATTTT; CDR3 protein: CASRRRGGTSTDTQYF
clone size: .; V gene: TRBV15; D gene: TRBD1; J gene: TRBJ2-7; CDR3 DNA: TGTGCCACCAGCATTAGTCCCGGGACAGGGATCTACGAGCAGTACTTC; CDR3 protein: CATSISPGTGIYEQYF
clone size: .; V gene: TRBV5-1; D gene: TRBD1; J gene: TRBJ2-3; CDR3 DNA: TGCGCCAGCAGCCTTAACCCTCGGACAGGTTCTAGCACAGATACGCAGTATTTT; CDR3 protein: CASSLNPRTGSSTDTQYF
clone size: .; V gene: TRBV11-2; D gene: TRBD2; J gene: TRBJ2-1; CDR3 DNA: TGTGCCAGCACCACTTCGACTAGCGGAAGAAACAATGAGCAGTTCTTC; CDR3 protein: CASTTSTSGRNNEQFF
clone size: .; V gene: TRBV11-2; D gene: .; J gene: TRBJ1-1; CDR3 DNA: TGTGCCAGCAGCTTAGATGGGTACCAAGCTTTCTTT; CDR3 protein: CASSLDGYQAFF
clone size: .; V gene: TRBV30; D gene: .; J gene: TRBJ2-1; CDR3 DNA: TGTGCCTGGAGTGTGGGGCAGAATCACAATGAGCAGTTCTTC; CDR3 protein: CAWSVGQNHNEQFF
clone size: .; V gene: TRBV19; D gene: TRBD2; J gene: TRBJ2-2; CDR3 DNA: TGTGCCAGTGGGTCCCCGGGGGGGAACACCGGGGAGCTGTTTTTT; CDR3 protein: CASGSPGGNTGELFF
clone size: few; V gene: TRBV30; D gene: .; J gene: TRBJ1-5; CDR3 DNA: TGTGCCTGGAGTGAGGGAGGGGCCCAGCCCCAGCATTTT; CDR3 protein: CAWSEGGAQPQHF
clone size: once; V gene: TRBV6-1; D gene: .; J gene: TRBJ2-3; CDR3 DNA: TGTGCCAGCAGTGAAAGGAGGGGGGGATTCACTTCCACAGATACGCAGTATTTT; CDR3 protein: CASSERRGGFTSTDTQYF
clone size: .; V gene: TRBV5-6; D gene: TRBD1; J gene: TRBJ1-5; CDR3 DNA: TGTGCCAGCAGTTACCAGACAGGGGCGATGAATCAGCCCCAGCATTTT; CDR3 protein: CASSYQTGAMNQPQHF
clone size: .; V gene: TRBV6-1; D gene: TRBD1; J gene: TRBJ1-2; CDR3 DNA: TGTGCCAGCAGACCGGGACAGGGGGTCTATGGCTACACCTTC; CDR3 protein: CASRPGQGVYGYTF
clone size: .; V gene: TRBV7-8; D gene: TRBD1; J gene: TRBJ2-1; CDR3 DNA: TGTGCCAGCAGCTCCACGGGACAGGGAGGTAATGAGCAGTTCTTC; CDR3 protein: CASSSTGQGGNEQFF
clone size: .; V gene: TRBV29-1; D gene: .; J gene: TRBJ2-1; CDR3 DNA: TGCAGCGTTGGGGTGGGGGGCAATGAGCAGTTCTTC; CDR3 protein: CSVGVGGNEQFF
clone size: .; V gene: TRBV5-6; D gene: .; J gene: TRBJ1-6; CDR3 DNA: TGTGCCAGCAGCTTGGGGCCAGACGCAAATTCACCCCTCCACTTT; CDR3 protein: CASSLGPDANSPLHF
clone size: .; V gene: TRBV18; D gene: TRBD1; J gene: TRBJ2-7; CDR3 DNA: TGTGCCAGCTCACCGCCAGGGGGAAGAAGCTACGAGCAGTACTTC; CDR3 protein: CASSPPGGRSYEQYF
clone size: .; V gene: TRBV27; D gene: TRBD1; J gene: TRBJ2-7; CDR3 DNA: TGTGCCAGCAGAGACAGGGCCTACGAGCAGTACTTC; CDR3 protein: CASRDRAYEQYF
clone size: .; V gene: TRBV9; D gene: TRBD1; J gene: TRBJ1-2; CDR3 DNA: TGTGCCAGCAGCACGGGGACAGGTGCCAACTATGGCTACACCTTC; CDR3 protein: CASSTGTGANYGYTF
clone size: few; V gene: TRBV15; D gene: TRBD1; J gene: TRBJ2-7; CDR3 DNA: TGTGCCACCAGCAGGGACAGGGGGCCCTACGAGCAGTACTTC; CDR3 protein: CATSRDRGPYEQYF
clone size: once; V gene: TRBV6-5; D gene: .; J gene: TRBJ1-1; CDR3 DNA: TGTGCCACATACACAGGGCGTTTCACTGAAGCTTTCTTT; CDR3 protein: CATYTGRFTEAFF
clone size: .; V gene: TRBV7-2; D gene: .; J gene: TRBJ1-2; CDR3 DNA: TGTGCCAGCAGCTTAGCAGGGACCTATGGCTACACCTTC; CDR3 protein: CASSLAGTYGYTF
clone size: .; V gene: TRBV6-6; D gene: .; J gene: TRBJ1-2; CDR3 DNA: TGTGCCAGCAGTATCCCTAACTATGGCTACACCTTC; CDR3 protein: CASSIPNYGYTF
clone size: .; V gene: TRBV11-2; D gene: TRBD2; J gene: TRBJ2-7; CDR3 DNA: TGTGCCAGCAGCTGGGACTACTACTACGAGCAGTACTTC; CDR3 protein: CASSWDYYYEQYF
clone size: .; V gene: TRBV2; D gene: .; J gene: TRBJ1-1; CDR3 DNA: TGTGCCAGCAGGGTCCCGTCCGGCACTGAAGCTTTCTTT; CDR3 protein: CASRVPSGTEAFF
clone size: once; V gene: TRBV27; D gene: .; J gene: TRBJ2-7; CDR3 DNA: TGTGCCAGCACCTGGAACAGACTCCTCCCCTACGAGCAGTACTTC; CDR3 protein: CASTWNRLLPYEQYF
clone size: few; V gene: TRBV19; D gene: TRBD1; J gene: TRBJ1-5; CDR3 DNA: TGTGCCAGCAAGAACAGGGGGCAGGTTACGAGCAATCAGCCCCAGCATTTT; CDR3 protein: CASKNRGQVTSNQPQHF
clone size: .; V gene: TRBV4-3; D gene: .; J gene: TRBJ2-7; CDR3 DNA: TGCGCCAGCAGTGGAACAGAAGGCTACGAGCAGTACTTC; CDR3 protein: CASSGTEGYEQYF
clone size: .; V gene: TRBV28; D gene: TRBD1; J gene: TRBJ1-2; CDR3 DNA: TGTGCCAGCAGTTTGGCCTTGACAGGGGGCCGGGGCTACACCTTC; CDR3 protein: CASSLALTGGRGYTF
clone size: .; V gene: TRBV5-1; D gene: TRBD1; J gene: TRBJ1-6; CDR3 DNA: TGCGCCAGCAGCTCCGCCCCGGACAGGGGGCTCAATTCACCCCTCCACTTT; CDR3 protein: CASSSAPDRGLNSPLHF
clone size: .; V gene: TRBV5-1; D gene: .; J gene: TRBJ1-4; CDR3 DNA: TGCGCCAGCAGCGAGGACAGCGGAAATGAAAAACTGTTTTTT; CDR3 protein: CASSEDSGNEKLFF
clone size: .; V gene: TRBV19; D gene: .; J gene: TRBJ2-7; CDR3 DNA: TGTGCCAGTAGTATAGAAGGCGGGGCCAACGAGCAGTACTTC; CDR3 protein: CASSIEGGANEQYF
clone size: once; V gene: TRBV5-1; D gene: .; J gene: TRBJ2-3; CDR3 DNA: TGCGCCAGCAGCTTGGTCGTAGATACGCAGTATTTT; CDR3 protein: CASSLVVDTQYF
clone size: .; V gene: TRBV11-3; D gene: .; J gene: TRBJ1-6; CDR3 DNA: TGTGCCAGCAGCTTAGGACCGTCGAATTCACCCCTCCACTTT; CDR3 protein: CASSLGPSNSPLHF
clone size: .; V gene: TRBV14; D gene: TRBD1; J gene: TRBJ1-2; CDR3 DNA: TGTGCCAGCAACTCAGGGGGTAGTAACTATGGCTACACCTTC; CDR3 protein: CASNSGGSNYGYTF
clone size: few; V gene: TRBV21-1; D gene: .; J gene: TRBJ1-1; CDR3 DNA: TGTGCCAGCAGCCCGAAGGAGGGTCCCGAAGCTTTCTTT; CDR3 protein: CASSPKEGPEAFF
clone size: .; V gene: TRBV7-6; D gene: TRBD2; J gene: TRBJ2-1; CDR3 DNA: TGTGCCAGCAGCTCCATAGCGGGAGTTTCTGAGCAGTTCTTC; CDR3 protein: CASSSIAGVSEQFF
clone size: .; V gene: TRBV29-1; D gene: .; J gene: TRBJ1-5; CDR3 DNA: TGCAGCGTTGCAGGCGGGACGGGCATTAATCAGCCCCAGCATTTT; CDR3 protein: CSVAGGTGINQPQHF
clone size: .; V gene: TRBV5-4; D gene: .; J gene: TRBJ2-3; CDR3 DNA: TGTGCCAGCAGCTCCAATGGGCTAGATACGCAGTATTTT; CDR3 protein: CASSSNGLDTQYF
clone size: .; V gene: TRBV10-3; D gene: .; J gene: TRBJ2-7; CDR3 DNA: TGTGCCATCAGTGTCGGGCAGGGCTCTGGCGAGCAGTACTTC; CDR3 protein: CAISVGQGSGEQYF
clone size: .; V gene: TRBV5-4; D gene: .; J gene: TRBJ1-1; CDR3 DNA: TGTGCCAGCAGCTCAAGTCGTCAGTCGAACACTGAAGCTTTCTTT; CDR3 protein: CASSSSRQSNTEAFF
clone size: once; V gene: TRBV4-1; D gene: .; J gene: TRBJ1-6; CDR3 DNA: TGCGCCAGCAGCCAAGGTGGTGGATCCCGTTCACCCCTCCACTTT; CDR3 protein: CASSQGGGSRSPLHF
clone size: .; V gene: TRBV9; D gene: .; J gene: TRBJ1-3; CDR3 DNA: TGTGCCAGCAGCGTGGGGACCCTCTCTGGAAACACCATATATTTT; CDR3 protein: CASSVGTLSGNTIYF
clone size: .; V gene: TRBV7-9; D gene: .; J gene: TRBJ1-2; CDR3 DNA: TGTGCCAGCAGCTTAGCAGGGGCCATTAACTATGGCTACACCTTC; CDR3 protein: CASSLAGAINYGYTF
clone size: .; V gene: TRBV7-2; D gene: TRBD1; J gene: TRBJ1-3; CDR3 DNA: TGTGCCAGCAGACCCGGGACAGCTGGAAACACCATATATTTT; CDR3 protein: CASRPGTAGNTIYF
clone size: .; V gene: TRBV5-6; D gene: TRBD1; J gene: TRBJ1-6; CDR3 DNA: TGTGCCAGCAGCTTCACGACAGGGGGTAATTCACCCCTCCACTTT; CDR3 protein: CASSFTTGGNSPLHF
clone size: .; V gene: TRBV7-2; D gene: .; J gene: TRBJ2-7; CDR3 DNA: TGTGCCAGCAGCTTAGGCAGGGTTAACGAGCAGTACTTC; CDR3 protein: CASSLGRVNEQYF
clone size: .; V gene: TRBV4-3; D gene: TRBD1; J gene: TRBJ1-1; CDR3 DNA: TGCGCCAGCAGCCGAGACAGGGGGCTCACTGAAGCTTTCTTT; CDR3 protein: CASSRDRGLTEAFF
clone size: .; V gene: TRBV6-5; D gene: .; J gene: TRBJ2-7; CDR3 DNA: TGTGCCAGCAGTTACTCCCAGGGCTACGAGCAGTACTTC; CDR3 protein: CASSYSQGYEQYF
clone size: .; V gene: TRBV18; D gene: .; J gene: TRBJ1-1; CDR3 DNA: TGTGCCAGCTCACCCGGTCTTAACACTGAAGCTTTCTTT; CDR3 protein: CASSPGLNTEAFF